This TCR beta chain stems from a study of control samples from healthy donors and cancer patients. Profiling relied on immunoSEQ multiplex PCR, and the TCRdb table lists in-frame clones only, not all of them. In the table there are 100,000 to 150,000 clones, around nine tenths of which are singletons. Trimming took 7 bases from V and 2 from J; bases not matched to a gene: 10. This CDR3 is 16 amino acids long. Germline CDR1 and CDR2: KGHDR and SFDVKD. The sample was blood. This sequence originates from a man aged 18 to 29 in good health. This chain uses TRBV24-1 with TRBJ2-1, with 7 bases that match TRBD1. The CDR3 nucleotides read TGTGCCACCAGCGCACGACAGGGTGGCGCCTACAATGAGCAGTTCTTC. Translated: CATSARQGGAYNEQFF.